The rows below give T cell receptor beta chains drawn from one sample of a study of T cells expressing NK-cell markers. TCRdb reanalyzed the 5' RACE reads, giving one entry per CDR3 protein sequence and no DNA. The listing contains 440,000 or so distinct CDR3 sequences. The sample comprised blood T cells: a sorted CD56 or NKG2C T cell subset, CD4+ or CD8+ T cells, or bulk PBMC T cells (not recorded which). The receptors were sampled from a woman aged 18 to 75 in good health. Both conserved end residues are part of each CDR3.

j_call v_call cdr3_length cdr3_aa
TRBJ2-2 TRBV12-3/TRBV12-4 13 CASSFVRGGELFF
TRBJ1-4 TRBV14 13 CASQPGTNEKLFF
TRBJ2-3 TRBV7-8 12 CASSLRVATQYF
TRBJ2-3 TRBV3-1 17 CASSPLNVAGITDTQYF
TRBJ2-3 TRBV27 14 CASRLAGSMDTQYF
TRBJ2-1 TRBV5-1 13 CASTDVVHNEQFF
TRBJ2-6 TRBV5-1 17 CASSLNPQRSGANVLTF
TRBJ2-2 TRBV20-1 15 CSANTAGAETGELFF
TRBJ1-6 TRBV6-1 15 CASKTGRVSNSPLHF
TRBJ2-1 TRBV27 14 CASSFGTGLNEQFF
TRBJ2-3 TRBV7-3 15 CASSMGLVGTDTQYF
TRBJ2-3 TRBV20-1 12 CSARGGVDTQYF
TRBJ2-5 TRBV12-3/TRBV12-4 14 CASSLMPRRETQYF
TRBJ2-3 TRBV7-2 15 CASSLGRTRTDTQYF
TRBJ1-1 TRBV4-1 16 CASSPRTVSGNTEAFF
TRBJ1-1 TRBV11-2 14 CASSFGAWSTEAFF
TRBJ2-1 TRBV12-5 18 CASGLGQGWTSGYNEQFF
TRBJ1-2 TRBV12-3/TRBV12-4 13 CASSEPQGVGYTF
TRBJ2-6 TRBV25-1 16 CASSELGDSGANVLTF
TRBJ2-1 TRBV20-1 15 CSARDPLAGGNEQFF
TRBJ2-3 TRBV20-1 11 CSAGWADTQYF